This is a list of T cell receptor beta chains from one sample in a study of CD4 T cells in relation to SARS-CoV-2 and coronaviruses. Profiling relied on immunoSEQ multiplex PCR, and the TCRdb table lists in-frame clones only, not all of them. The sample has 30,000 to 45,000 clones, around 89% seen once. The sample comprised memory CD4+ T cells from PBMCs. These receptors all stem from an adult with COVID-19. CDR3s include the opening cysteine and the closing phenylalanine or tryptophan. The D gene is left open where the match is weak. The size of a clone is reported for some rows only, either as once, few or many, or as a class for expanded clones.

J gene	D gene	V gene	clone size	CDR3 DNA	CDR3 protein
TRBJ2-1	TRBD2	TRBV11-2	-	TGTGCCAGCAGCCCAGGGACTAGCGGGGGGGGTGAGCAGTTCTTC	CASSPGTSGGGEQFF
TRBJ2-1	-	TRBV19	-	TGTGCCAGTACCAAAGACAGGCTCAATGAGCAGTTCTTC	CASTKDRLNEQFF
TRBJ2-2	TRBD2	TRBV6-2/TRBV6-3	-	TGTGCCAGCAGTACCGCAGCGGGGGTAACCACCGGGGAGCTGTTTTTT	CASSTAAGVTTGELFF
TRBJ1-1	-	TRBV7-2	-	TGTGCCAGCAGCTTAAAAGAAGCGGGGCGGACTGAAGCTTTCTTT	CASSLKEAGRTEAFF
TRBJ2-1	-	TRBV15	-	TGTGCCACCAGCAGAGAAGTCGCGGTGGGTACAAATGAGCAGTTCTTC	CATSREVAVGTNEQFF
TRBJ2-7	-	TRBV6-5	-	TGTGCCAGCAGCTCCCCCTCCTACGAGCAGTACTTC	CASSSPSYEQYF
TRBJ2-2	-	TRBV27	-	TGTGCCAGCAGCCCGACCTGGGCCACCGGGGAGCTGTTTTTT	CASSPTWATGELFF
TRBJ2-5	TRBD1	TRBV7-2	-	TGTGCCAGCAGTCCAAGTAGGACAGGGAACGGGGAGACCCAGTACTTC	CASSPSRTGNGETQYF
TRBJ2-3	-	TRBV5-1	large	TGCGCCAGCAAGGAATACAGTTCTAGCACAGATACGCAGTATTTT	CASKEYSSSTDTQYF
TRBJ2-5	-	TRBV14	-	TGTGCCAGCAGCCAGGTTTCATCGGAGACCCAGTACTTC	CASSQVSSETQYF
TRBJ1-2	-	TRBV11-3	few	TGTGCCAGCAGCTCGGGCGCTCAGGGTGGCTACACCTTC	CASSSGAQGGYTF
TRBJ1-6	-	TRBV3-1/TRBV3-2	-	TGTGCCAGCAGCCAAGAGGCAGTCTATAATTCACCCCTCCACTTT	CASSQEAVYNSPLHF
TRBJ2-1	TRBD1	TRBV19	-	TGTGCCAGTAAAAGCTTTGCGGGACAGGGATTCTACAATGAGCAGTTCTTC	CASKSFAGQGFYNEQFF
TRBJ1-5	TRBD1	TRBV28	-	TGTGCCAGCAATGGGGACAGGGGGCGTAATCAGCCCCAGCATTTT	CASNGDRGRNQPQHF
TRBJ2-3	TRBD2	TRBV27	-	TGTGCCAGCAGTCGGAGTAGCGGGGGGGTGTCAGATACGCAGTATTTT	CASSRSSGGVSDTQYF
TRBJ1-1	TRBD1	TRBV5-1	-	TGCGCCAGCAGCTTAAGGACAGGGAACGCTGAAGCTTTCTTT	CASSLRTGNAEAFF
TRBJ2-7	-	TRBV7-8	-	TGTGCCAGCAGACGAGAACAGGGAGGCTCCTACGAGCAGTACTTC	CASRREQGGSYEQYF
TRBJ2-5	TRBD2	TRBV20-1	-	TGCAGTGCTAGTGGCGGGGGGGCCTGGCAAGAGACCCAGTACTTC	CSASGGGAWQETQYF
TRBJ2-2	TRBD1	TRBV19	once	TGTGCCAGTAGCACGGACAGGGTGTGGACCGGGGAGCTGTTTTTT	CASSTDRVWTGELFF
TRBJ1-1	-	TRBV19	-	TGTGCCAGTACCTTGTCGTTTAACACTGAAGCTTTCTTT	CASTLSFNTEAFF
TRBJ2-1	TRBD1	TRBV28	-	TGTGCCAGCAGTTTATGGGCGACAGGGGGCGGCTATGAGCAGTTCTTC	CASSLWATGGGYEQFF
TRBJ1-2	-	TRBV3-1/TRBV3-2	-	TGTGCCAGCAGCCAAGCGACGCCTTATGGCTACACCTTC	CASSQATPYGYTF
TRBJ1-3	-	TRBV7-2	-	TGTGCCAGCAGCTTACAGGGGCGCTCTGGAAACACCATATATTTT	CASSLQGRSGNTIYF
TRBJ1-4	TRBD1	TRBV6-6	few	TGTGCCAGCAGTCCATCCCGGGCGGGACAGGGGACGGCTAATGAAAAACTGTTTTTT	CASSPSRAGQGTANEKLFF
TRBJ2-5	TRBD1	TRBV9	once	TGTGCCAGCAGCGTCGGACAGGGTGTCGTAGAGACCCAGTACTTC	CASSVGQGVVETQYF
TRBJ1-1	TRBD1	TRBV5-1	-	TGCGCCAGCAGCTTTCAGACAGGGGGCGCGGGTACTGAAGCTTTCTTT	CASSFQTGGAGTEAFF
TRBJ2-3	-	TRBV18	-	TGTGCCAGCTCACCAGAGGGAGATACGCAGTATTTT	CASSPEGDTQYF
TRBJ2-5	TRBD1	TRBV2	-	TGTGCCAGCAGTGGGGACAGCGGACAAGAGACCCAGTACTTC	CASSGDSGQETQYF
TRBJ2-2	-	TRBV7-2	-	TGTGCCAGCAGCTCACAGGGAGGCGGGGAGCTGTTTTTT	CASSSQGGGELFF
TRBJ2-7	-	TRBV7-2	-	TGTGGCACCTCTCGGGGGGCCTCCTACGAGCAGTACTTC	CGTSRGASYEQYF
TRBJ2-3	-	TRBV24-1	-	TGTGCCACCAGTGATTCGGGACACCCTAGTGCAGATACGCAGTATTTT	CATSDSGHPSADTQYF
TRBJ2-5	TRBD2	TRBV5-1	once	TGCGCCAGCAGCTTGAATGGCGGGTGGGGACTAGCGGTAGGACAAGAGACCCAGTACTTC	CASSLNGGWGLAVGQETQYF
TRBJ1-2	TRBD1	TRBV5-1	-	TGCGCCAGCAGCATAGGGACAGATGGCTACACCTTC	CASSIGTDGYTF
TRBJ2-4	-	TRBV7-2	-	TGTGCCAGCAGCTCACTGGTGTCAGGCCGAAACATTCAGTACTTC	CASSSLVSGRNIQYF
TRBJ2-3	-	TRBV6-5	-	TGTGCCAGCAGGCAGACTTTCGGCACAGATACGCAGTATTTT	CASRQTFGTDTQYF
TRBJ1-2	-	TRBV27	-	TGTGCCAGCAGTCATCGGTTCGGCGCCTCCTATGGCTACACCTTC	CASSHRFGASYGYTF
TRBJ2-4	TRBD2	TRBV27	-	TGTGCCAGCAGACTACGGTGGGGCGGGGAGGGGAACATTCAGTACTTC	CASRLRWGGEGNIQYF
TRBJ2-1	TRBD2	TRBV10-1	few	TGCGCCAGCAGTGGAACCCGCGGACTAGTCAACGAGCAGTTCTTC	CASSGTRGLVNEQFF
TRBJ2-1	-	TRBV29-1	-	TGCAGCGTTTTCCGGACTAACTCCTACAATGAGCAGTTCTTC	CSVFRTNSYNEQFF
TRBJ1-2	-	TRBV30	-	TGTGCCTGGAGTGTTCTCTCGGCCTATGGCTACACCTTC	CAWSVLSAYGYTF
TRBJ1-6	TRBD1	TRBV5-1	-	TGCGCCAGCAGCCGGGACAGGGTAAATAATTCACCCCTCCACTTT	CASSRDRVNNSPLHF